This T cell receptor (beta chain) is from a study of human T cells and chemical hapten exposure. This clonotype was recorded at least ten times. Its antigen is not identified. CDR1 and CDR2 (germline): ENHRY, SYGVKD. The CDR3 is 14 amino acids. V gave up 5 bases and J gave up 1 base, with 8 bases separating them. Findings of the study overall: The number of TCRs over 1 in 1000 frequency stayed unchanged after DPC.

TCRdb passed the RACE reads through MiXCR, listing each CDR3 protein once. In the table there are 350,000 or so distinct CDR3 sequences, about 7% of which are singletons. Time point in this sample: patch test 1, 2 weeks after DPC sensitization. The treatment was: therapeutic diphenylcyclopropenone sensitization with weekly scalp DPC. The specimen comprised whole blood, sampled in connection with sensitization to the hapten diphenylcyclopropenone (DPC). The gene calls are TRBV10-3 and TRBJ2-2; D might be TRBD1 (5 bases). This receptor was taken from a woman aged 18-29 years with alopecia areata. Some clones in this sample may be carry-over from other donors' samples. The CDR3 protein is CAISPGMNTGELFF. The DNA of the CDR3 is TGTGCCATCAGTCCAGGGATGAACACCGGGGAGCTGTTTTTT.